Sequencing of this TCR beta chain was carried out in a study of shared clonotypes between healthy human individuals. Study in general: There were three CD4 naive, three CD4 memory, two CD8 naive and one CD8 memory plates per donor.

As defined, naive CD8 cells were CD45RO-negative and positively selected for CCR7, with terminally differentiated effector memory CD45RA+ cells excluded. With regard to this clone: No antigen is known for it.

At a deep level, the assay was run. Produced via immunoSEQ multiplex PCR; TCRdb's table is partial and in-frame only. The table includes about 700,000 clones, 90% to 95% detected once. The CDR3 totals 12 residues. The germline V gene has CDR1 MDHEN and CDR2 SYDVKM. V lost 7 bases and J 7 bases, leaving 10 bases between the germline ends. Study-wide points: Donors were few, which limited the genetic and exposure-history diversity represented. Clonotypes not shared had lower generation probabilities than those common to all four donors.

The clonotype was recovered from a man aged 25 to 40 in good health. V usage is TRBV28 and J usage is TRBJ2-2; D unclear. The specimen sequenced was naive CD8+ T cells sorted from blood. CDR3 loop: CASTVGVGELFF. The CDR3 bases are TGTGCCAGCACCGTAGGCGTCGGGGAGCTGTTTTTT.